This entry lists 7 T cell receptor beta chains sequenced from one sample in a study of shared clonotypes between healthy human individuals. Data came from immunoSEQ multiplex PCR; TCRdb stores just in-frame clones and leaves some out. The sample records 650,000 to 800,000 clones, around 77% being singletons. The specimen was memory CD4+ T cells sorted from blood. Documented subset: CD45RA-negative fraction. The receptors come from a woman under 40 in good health.

The chain joins TRBV6-1 to TRBJ2-3; TRBD2 agrees at 12 bases. Germline assignment: CDR1 MNHNS and CDR2 SASEGT. V lost 7 bases to trimming and J lost 3 bases; unmatched junction nucleotides: 5. The CDR3 has 15 residues. The CDR3 protein is CASKRLAGVTDTQYF. The DNA of the CDR3 is TGTGCCAGCAAGCGACTAGCGGGAGTAACAGATACGCAGTATTTT.

CDR3 sequence (DNA): TGCAGCGTTGTCGGTGGGGCTGAAGCTTTCTTT. Protein sequence: CSVVGGAEAFF. The chain carries TRBV29-1 and TRBJ1-1; D remains ambiguous. The CDR3 spans 11 residues. The ends were cut back, 4 bases at V and 6 bases at J, with 9 bases in the middle. Germline CDR1 SQVTM, CDR2 ANQGSEA.

The chain joins TRBV4-2 to TRBJ2-7, with 11 bases matching TRBD2. Per germline, CDR1 LGHNA and CDR2 YNFKEQ. There are 17 residues in the CDR3. The junction had 9 bases not matched to a gene; V was cut back by 5 bases and J by 0 bases. CDR3 amino acids: CASSEPPSGRLSYEQYF. CDR3 nucleotide sequence: TGTGCCAGCAGCGAACCTCCTAGCGGGAGGCTCTCCTACGAGCAGTACTTC.

This chain uses TRBV19 with TRBJ1-1, with D maybe TRBD1 (5 bases). V lost 0 bases and J lost 1, with 12 bases in between. This CDR3 is built from 16 residues. Germline V gene data show CDR1 as LNHDA and CDR2 as SQIVND (reference sequence). The CDR3 region has the DNA TGTGCCAGTAGTATAGATGCGGGACGACGGAACACTGAAGCTTTCTTT. Protein product: CASSIDAGRRNTEAFF.

The chain carries TRBV15 and TRBJ2-1, with 10 bases aligning to TRBD2. This CDR3 has 20 amino acids. Germline loops: CDR1 LNHNV, CDR2 YYDKDF (reference sequence). The V and J ends lost 0 bases and 6 bases, in that order; junction bases with no gene match: 17. The CDR3 DNA follows: TGTGCCACCAGCAGAGAGAGCGGAGAACTAGCGGGGACTCCCCCCAATGAGCAGTTCTTC. Protein product: CATSRESGELAGTPPNEQFF.

This sequence joins TRBV5-4 and TRBJ2-2; D may be TRBD1 or TRBD2 (5 bases each). CDR1 SGHNT and CDR2 YYREEE come from the germline V gene (reference sequence). The CDR3 is 13 residues long. Trimming cost V 1 base and J 7 bases, with 8 bases left between them. In nucleotides, the CDR3 is TGTGCCAGCAGCTTGTGGGGGATCGGGGAGCTGTTTTTT. Translating gives CASSLWGIGELFF.

With respect to this clone: Other DNA sequences in this sample translate to the same CDR3. The CDR3 reads CASSLDRGNSPLHF. The DNA of the CDR3 is TGTGCCAGCAGCTTGGACAGGGGCAATTCACCCCTCCACTTT. This chain links TRBV5-6 with TRBJ1-6, with 7 positions matching TRBD1. The V segment lost 0 bases and the J segment 7 bases; nucleotides outside the gene matches: 1. The CDR3 length is 14 residues. Germline values: CDR1 SGHDT, CDR2 YYEEEE.